The sequence of this T cell receptor beta chain was determined in a study of T cell changes during pregnancy in multiple sclerosis. CDR1 SGHRS and CDR2 YFSETQ come from the germline V gene. V was trimmed by 4 bases and J by 6 bases, leaving 13 bases between them. The CDR3 spans 14 residues. The assay was immunoSEQ multiplex PCR, and TCRdb's table has in-frame clones only and misses some. The sample carries 55,000 to 70,000 clones, 80% to 90% recorded once. The receptor was derived from a female donor with multiple sclerosis, enrolled in a pregnancy study. The rearrangement joins TRBV5-1 to TRBJ2-2; D possibly corresponds to TRBD2 (7 bases). Sequencing was performed on peripheral blood, taken in the first trimester of pregnancy. CDR3 in DNA: TGCGCCAGCAGCCCTGGCGGGGGCGCCGGGGAGCTGTTTTTT. This codes for CASSPGGGAGELFF.